This passage covers 20 T cell receptor beta chains from one sample sequenced in a study of OX40 agonist ivuxolimab in advanced cancers. Sequencing used immunoSEQ multiplex PCR; TCRdb keeps in-frame clones, though not all of them. The sample records under 85,000 clones, over 75% being singletons. The sequencing here drew on CD4+ or CD8+ T cells sorted from blood, taken in a trial of the OX40 agonist ivuxolimab. These receptors were taken from an adult with an advanced solid tumor such as melanoma, head and neck, liver or kidney cancer.

The chain links TRBV21-1 to TRBJ2-1; the table gives TRBD2 as D, unverified against the DNA. TRBV21-1 is designated a pseudogene. The CDR3 is 15 residues long. The CDR3 DNA follows: TGTGCCAGCAGCAAAGTAGGTCTAGCGGGAGTCGAGCAGTTCTTC. This translates into CASSKVGLAGVEQFF.

The chain combines TRBV5-1 with TRBJ2-1; 8 nucleotides align to TRBD2. The germline CDR1 and CDR2 sequences are SGHRS and YFSETQ. J gave up 4 bases and V 2 bases, and 14 bases lay outside the gene matches. The CDR3 runs to 18 residues. The chain's CDR3 is CASSFPLHRGGGYNEQFF. The CDR3 DNA reads TGCGCCAGCAGCTTCCCGTTGCATCGGGGGGGAGGGTACAATGAGCAGTTCTTC.

Details on this clone: One end of the junction does not line up with germline, which may come from a read error. V gene TRBV5-1 combines with J gene TRBJ1-6; TRBD1 matches 9 bases. CDR3 length: 13 residues. CDR1 and CDR2 from the germline V gene are SGHRS and YFSETQ. Written as DNA, the CDR3 is TGTGCCAGCAGCTTACGGACAGGGGAAACCCTCCACTTT. Amino acid sequence: CASSLRTGETLHF.

The chain combines TRBV2 with TRBJ2-5; tentatively, D is TRBD2 (6 bases). V lost 4 bases to trimming and J lost 9 bases, with 18 bases between them. Germline CDR1 is SNHLY and CDR2 is FYNNEI. CDR3 length: 14 amino acids. The CDR3: CASSGGPLGGSQYF. The DNA of the CDR3 is TGTGCCAGCAGTGGAGGCCCCTTAGGAGGGTCCCAGTACTTC.

V is TRBV5-1 and J is TRBJ2-7; unclear D gene. This CDR3 has 16 amino acids. V was trimmed by 4 bases and J by 2 bases, leaving 19 bases between them. Germline CDR1 is SGHRS and CDR2 is YFSETQ. The chain's CDR3 is CASSILTPPGTYEQYF. The CDR3 DNA reads as TGCGCCAGCAGCATCCTCACACCGCCTGGAACCTACGAGCAGTACTTC.

The V call is TRBV7-2, the J call TRBJ2-7, with 11 bases lining up with TRBD2. The CDR3 is 18 residues long. Germline V gene lookup returns CDR1 SGHTA and CDR2 FQGNSA. With V trimmed by 2 bases and J by 2 bases, 11 bases remained unmatched. CDR3: CASSLKVSSGGSPYEQYF. The DNA of the CDR3 is TGTGCCAGCAGCTTAAAGGTCTCTAGCGGGGGGTCCCCCTACGAGCAGTACTTC.

This clone was picked up a small number of times. This sequence joins TRBV19 and TRBJ2-7; D may correspond to TRBD1 or TRBD2 (5 bases each). V was clipped by 4 bases and J by 1 base, with 20 bases between them. This CDR3 has 17 amino acids. CDR1 is LNHDA, CDR2 SQIVND, per germline (reference sequence). The DNA for the CDR3 is TGTGCCAGTAGTAGGCCGCTTGGGGCGTCGGGGTCCTACGAGCAGTACTTC. This sequence encodes CASSRPLGASGSYEQYF.

The chain uses TRBV11-3 and TRBJ2-3; TRBD2 matches 9 bases. The CDR3 is made up of 16 amino acids. Losses at the gene ends were 1 base for V and 4 bases for J; bases not matched to a gene: 6. Germline CDR1 reads SGHNT; CDR2 reads YENEEA. For the CDR3, the DNA is TGTGCCAGCAGCTTAGCTCGCGGGAGGGCCTCAGATACGCAGTATTTT. It specifies CASSLARGRASDTQYF.

The chain uses TRBV7-6 and TRBJ2-1, with TRBD2 matching over 12 bases. Germline lookup yields CDR1 SGHVS and CDR2 FNYEAQ. The CDR3 is made up of 17 amino acids. V was clipped by 1 base and J by 4 bases; unmatched bases: 5. CDR3 nucleotides: TGTGCCAGCAGCTTAGAGTGGACTAGCGGGGAATACAATGAGCAGTTCTTC. Translation: CASSLEWTSGEYNEQFF.

The chain combines TRBV6-6 with TRBJ2-2, with TRBD1 matching 10 bases. The ends lost 6 bases at V and 4 bases at J; junction bases unmatched: 5. The germline CDR1 and CDR2 sequences are MNHNY and SVGAGI (reference sequence). The CDR3 consists of 15 residues. The CDR3 coding sequence is TGTGCCAGCAGCCGCGGACAGGGGGGCACCGGGGAGCTGTTTTTT. Translated, it gives CASSRGQGGTGELFF.

The genes are TRBV28 and TRBJ2-1; D perhaps matches TRBD2 (5 bases). CDR1 and CDR2 from the germline V gene are MDHEN and SYDVKM. Trimming pared 3 bases from V and 7 bases from J, leaving 10 bases between. The CDR3 consists of 13 residues. CDR3 coding DNA: TGTGCCAGCAGTTTGAGGGCTGGGAATGAGCAGTTCTTC. Residues: CASSLRAGNEQFF.

This rearrangement joins TRBV9 to TRBJ1-1; possibly TRBD1 for D (5 bases). CDR3 size: 18 residues. Germline CDR1 and CDR2: SGDLS and YYNGEE. Trimming shortened V by 1 base and J by 3 bases, and 22 bases separated the two germline ends. The CDR3 region is CASSVSWTHNLRDTEAFF. Here the CDR3 DNA reads TGTGCCAGCAGCGTAAGCTGGACACACAATCTTAGGGACACTGAAGCTTTCTTT.

The V call is TRBV6-5, the J call TRBJ1-6, with D unclear. This CDR3 contains 12 residues. Trimming shortened V by 2 bases and J by 10 bases, and 6 bases separated the two germline ends. The V gene's germline CDR1 is MNHEY and CDR2 SVGAGI. The CDR3 nucleotides are TGTGCCAGCAGTTACGAGGGATCACCCCTCCACTTT. Amino acid sequence: CASSYEGSPLHF.

The chain links TRBV11-2 to TRBJ1-2; 7 positions agree with TRBD1. Germline V CDR1 and CDR2: SGHAT, FQNNGV. V lost 4 bases to trimming and J lost 7 bases; unmatched junction nucleotides: 6. There are 13 residues in the CDR3. The CDR3 here is CASSWGQPLGYTF. The CDR3 bases are TGTGCCAGCAGCTGGGGACAGCCCCTTGGCTACACCTTC.

This clone was found a few times. The chain combines TRBV9 with TRBJ1-5; TRBD1 might be the D (5 bases). Trimming removed 0 bases from V and 7 bases from J, with 17 bases in between. In germline, CDR1 is SGDLS, CDR2 YYNGEE. The CDR3 is 16 amino acids. The CDR3, as DNA: TGTGCCAGCAGCGTAGGACCCATCCAGGGCGTCCAGCCCCAGCATTTT. This encodes CASSVGPIQGVQPQHF.

The chain links TRBV14 to TRBJ1-1; 7 nucleotides align to TRBD1. This CDR3 region has 14 residues. Germline V gives CDR1 SGHDN, CDR2 FVKESK. With 4 bases clipped from V and 7 bases from J, the junction kept 9 bases outside the gene matches. CDR3 DNA: TGTGCCAGCAGCCCAATGGGGACAGTCAATGAAGCTTTCTTT. Its protein is CASSPMGTVNEAFF.

This chain connects TRBV7-2 to TRBJ1-4, with D possibly TRBD1 on 6 matching bases. Germline-derived CDR1 and CDR2 are SGHTA and FQGNSA. V was trimmed by 1 base and J by 7 bases, leaving 13 bases between them. The CDR3 loop spans 15 amino acids. CDR3 in amino acids: CASSLETGYGEKLFF. For the CDR3, the DNA is TGTGCCAGCAGCTTAGAGACAGGCTACGGTGAAAAACTGTTTTTT.

The genes are TRBV30 and TRBJ1-4; 8 nucleotides match TRBD1. There are 16 residues in the CDR3. V lost 0 bases and J lost 5; bases outside the gene matches: 8. The germline V gene encodes CDR1 GTSNPN and CDR2 SVGIG (reference sequence). For the CDR3, the DNA is TGTGCCTGGAGTGTAGGGGTGACAGGGGTAAATGAAAAACTGTTTTTT. Translated: CAWSVGVTGVNEKLFF.

The gene calls are TRBV5-1 and TRBJ1-2; possibly TRBD1 for D (6 bases). The germline CDR1 and CDR2 sequences are SGHRS and YFSETQ. Between the trimmed V and J ends, which lost 0 bases and 7 bases, there was a span of 10 bases. This CDR3 contains 13 residues. CDR3 sequence reads: CASSLEGQGGYTF. CDR3 coding DNA: TGCGCCAGCAGCTTGGAGGGACAAGGTGGCTACACCTTC.

This sequence joins TRBV12-2 and TRBJ2-5; the table's D call TRBD2 went unverified against the DNA. The DNA end lines up better with TRBJ2-7; the J call may be wrong. TRBV12-2 represents a pseudogene. CDR3 length: 13 amino acids. CDR3 coding DNA: TGTGCAAGTCGCTCCCCCACCTGGAGCGAGCAGTACTTC. This gives the protein CASRSPTWSEQYF.